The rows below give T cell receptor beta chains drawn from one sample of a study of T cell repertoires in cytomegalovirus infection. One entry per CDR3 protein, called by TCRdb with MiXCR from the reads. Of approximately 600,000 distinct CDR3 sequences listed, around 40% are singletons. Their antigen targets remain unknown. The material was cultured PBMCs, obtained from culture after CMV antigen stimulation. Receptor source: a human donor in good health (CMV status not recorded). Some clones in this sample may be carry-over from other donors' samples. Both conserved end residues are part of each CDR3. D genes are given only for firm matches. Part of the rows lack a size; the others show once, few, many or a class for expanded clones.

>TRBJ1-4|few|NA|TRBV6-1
CASSEMEGFGEKLFF
TGTGCCAGCAGTGAAATGGAGGGGTTCGGGGAAAAACTGTTTTTT
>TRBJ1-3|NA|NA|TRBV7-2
CASSWWGGTIYF
TGTGCCAGCAGCTGGTGGGGAGGGACCATATATTTT
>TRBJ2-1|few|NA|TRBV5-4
CASSLEGDGNEQFF
TGTGCCAGCAGCTTGGAGGGGGACGGGAATGAGCAGTTCTTC
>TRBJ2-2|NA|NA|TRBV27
CASSLLSGRGPGELFF
TGTGCCAGCAGTTTATTAAGTGGTCGGGGCCCCGGGGAGCTGTTTTTT
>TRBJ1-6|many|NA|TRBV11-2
CASSFASSTVSSPLHF
TGTGCCAGCAGCTTCGCGTCCTCTACAGTTTCTTCACCCCTCCACTTT
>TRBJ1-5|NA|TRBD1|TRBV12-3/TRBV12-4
CASSWTGGMQPQHF
TGTGCCAGCAGTTGGACAGGGGGCATGCAGCCCCAGCATTTT
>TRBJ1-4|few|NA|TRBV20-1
CSARAYATNEKLFF
TGCAGTGCTAGGGCGTATGCAACTAATGAAAAACTGTTTTTT
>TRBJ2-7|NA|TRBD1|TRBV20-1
CSARDSRGTGYEQYF
TGCAGTGCTAGAGATTCCCGGGGGACAGGCTACGAGCAGTACTTC
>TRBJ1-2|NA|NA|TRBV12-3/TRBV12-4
CASSFFRGRVGYTF
TGTGCCAGCAGTTTTTTTAGGGGAAGAGTTGGCTACACCTTC
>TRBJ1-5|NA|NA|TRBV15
CATSRDPQILTHQPQHF
TGTGCCACCAGCAGAGATCCACAGATCCTGACCCATCAGCCCCAGCATTTT
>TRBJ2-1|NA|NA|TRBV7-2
CAISLVQVRFGEQFF
TGTGCCATCAGCTTAGTGCAGGTTCGATTTGGTGAGCAGTTCTTC
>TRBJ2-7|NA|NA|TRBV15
CATSRDLFPQGTYEQYF
TGTGCCACCAGCAGAGATCTTTTCCCCCAGGGGACCTACGAGCAGTACTTC
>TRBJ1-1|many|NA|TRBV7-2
CASSFQGGMNTEAFF
TGTGCCAGCAGCTTTCAGGGTGGCATGAACACTGAAGCTTTCTTT
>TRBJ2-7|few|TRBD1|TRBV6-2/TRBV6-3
CASSYWDSSYEQYF
TGTGCCAGCAGTTATTGGGACAGTTCCTACGAGCAGTACTTC
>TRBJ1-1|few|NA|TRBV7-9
CASTDRGGTEAFF
TGTGCCAGCACCGACAGAGGGGGGACTGAAGCTTTCTTT
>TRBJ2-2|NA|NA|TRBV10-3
CAISEWRADTGELFF
TGTGCCATCAGTGAGTGGAGGGCCGACACCGGGGAGCTGTTTTTT
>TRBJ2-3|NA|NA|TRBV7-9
CASSLETPLRSDTQYF
TGTGCCAGCAGCTTAGAGACTCCATTGAGGTCCGATACGCAGTATTTT
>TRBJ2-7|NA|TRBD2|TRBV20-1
CSARLSGGISYEQYF
TGCAGTGCTAGATTGAGCGGGGGCATCTCCTACGAGCAGTACTTC
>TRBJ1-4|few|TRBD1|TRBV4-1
CASSPQGYGKLFF
TGCGCCAGCAGCCCACAGGGGTATGGGAAACTGTTTTTT
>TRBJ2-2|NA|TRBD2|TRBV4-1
CASSQDPAGLAENTGELFF
TGCGCCAGCAGCCAAGATCCGGCCGGACTAGCGGAGAACACCGGGGAGCTGTTTTTT
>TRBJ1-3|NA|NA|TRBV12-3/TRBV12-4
CASTTSYGNTIYF
TGTGCCAGCACCACATCCTATGGAAACACCATATATTTT
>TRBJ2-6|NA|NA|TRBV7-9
CASSLNTILAPVVVAGANVLTF
TGTGCCAGCAGCTTGAATACAATCCTCGCCCCCGTGGTAGTCGCTGGGGCCAACGTCCTGACTTTC
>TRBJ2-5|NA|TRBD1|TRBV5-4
CASSLKQGIGETQYF
TGTGCCAGCAGCTTAAAACAGGGGATCGGAGAGACCCAGTACTTC
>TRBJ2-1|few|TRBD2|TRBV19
CASSIGRGGSAYNEQFF
TGTGCCAGTAGTATTGGTAGGGGCGGGAGCGCCTACAATGAGCAGTTCTTC
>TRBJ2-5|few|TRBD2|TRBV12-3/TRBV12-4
CATRGALQETQYF
TGTGCTACGCGGGGGGCCCTCCAAGAGACCCAGTACTTC
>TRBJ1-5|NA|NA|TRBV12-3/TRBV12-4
CASRGDFQPQHF
TGTGCCAGCAGGGGGGATTTTCAGCCCCAGCATTTT
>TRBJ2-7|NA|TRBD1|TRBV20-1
CSASSRDRGYEQYF
TGCAGTGCTAGTTCCCGGGACAGGGGCTACGAGCAGTACTTC